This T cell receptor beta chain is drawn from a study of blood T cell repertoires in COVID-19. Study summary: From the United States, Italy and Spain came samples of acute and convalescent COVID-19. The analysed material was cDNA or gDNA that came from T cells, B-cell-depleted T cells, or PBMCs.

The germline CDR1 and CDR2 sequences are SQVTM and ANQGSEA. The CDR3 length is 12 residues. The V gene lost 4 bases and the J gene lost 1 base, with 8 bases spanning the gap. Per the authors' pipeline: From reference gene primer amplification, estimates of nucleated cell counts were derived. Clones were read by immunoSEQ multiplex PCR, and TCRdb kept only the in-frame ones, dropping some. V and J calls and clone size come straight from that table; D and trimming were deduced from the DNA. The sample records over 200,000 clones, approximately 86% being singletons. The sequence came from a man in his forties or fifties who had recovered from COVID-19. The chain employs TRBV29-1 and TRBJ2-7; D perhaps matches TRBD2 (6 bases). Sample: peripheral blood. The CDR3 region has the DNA TGCAGCGTTGTGCGGGATTCCTACGAGCAGTACTTC. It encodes CSVVRDSYEQYF.